The 17 T cell receptor beta chains given below trace back to one sample, sequenced in a study of shared clonotypes between healthy human individuals (dated by TCRdb to 2018 to 2020). Libraries came from the immunoSEQ multiplex PCR assay. TCRdb obtained this table from immuneACCESS and retained in-frame rearrangements with V and J assigned. These tables miss some clones; where compared with another copy, unresolved V genes account for less than half of the shortfall, and the remainder is unexplained. The sample yields some 1.1 million clones; 70% to 85% were counted once. The top ten constitute approximately 0.9% of the sample. Sample: memory CD4+ T cells from PBMCs. What this sample's cell subset or site label stands for: CD45RA-negative fraction. The receptors here all came from a man aged 18 to 29 in good health. Some clones in this sample may be carry-over from other donors' samples.

Worth noting for this clone: The identical CDR3 is also encoded by other nucleotide sequences in the sample. The chain couples TRBV7-6 to TRBJ1-1; 8 bases are a match to TRBD1. Germline trimming cut 3 bases from V and 1 base from J; bases unmatched to any gene: 1. This CDR3 has 14 residues. CDR1 SGHVS and CDR2 FNYEAQ come from the germline V gene. In DNA, the CDR3 is TGTGCCAGCAGCTTGGGGACAGGGAACACTGAAGCTTTCTTT. This codes for CASSLGTGNTEAFF.

The J gene is TRBJ2-1, the V gene TRBV5-1; TRBD1 agrees at 9 bases. CDR3 length: 14 amino acids. Looked up from germline, CDR1 is SGHRS and CDR2 is YFSETQ. V was pared by 7 bases and J by 7 bases, with 9 bases of the junction left unmatched. The CDR3 is CASPGQGGRNEQFF. Written as DNA, the CDR3 is TGCGCCAGCCCGGGACAGGGAGGCCGTAATGAGCAGTTCTTC.

The chain has TRBV27 and TRBJ2-1; D is unclear. Germline V gene lookup returns CDR1 MNHEY and CDR2 SMNVEV (reference sequence). V dropped 6 bases and J dropped 4 bases, with 16 bases sitting between them. The CDR3 runs to 15 residues. This chain's CDR3 is CASRITPGIYNEQFF. DNA of the CDR3: TGTGCCAGCAGGATCACTCCCGGAATTTACAATGAGCAGTTCTTC.

This clone has only a few counts. The V gene is TRBV7-2, the J gene TRBJ2-1; D not resolved. The V end was cut by 0 bases, the J end by 7 bases, with 10 bases between. The CDR3 consists of 14 residues. Germline CDR1 SGHTA, CDR2 FQGNSA. The CDR3 sequence: CASSLAALRNEQFF. CDR3 nucleotide sequence: TGTGCCAGCAGCTTAGCAGCTCTCCGGAATGAGCAGTTCTTC.

The chain combines TRBV2 with TRBJ2-1; TRBD1 or TRBD2 may be the D gene (5 bases each). Germline CDR1 reads SNHLY; CDR2 reads FYNNEI. V lost 7 bases and J 4 bases, leaving 14 bases between the germline ends. This CDR3 contains 14 residues. The CDR3 bases are TGTGCCAGCATTTACGGGACCCCTTACAATGAGCAGTTCTTC. As protein: CASIYGTPYNEQFF.

This rearrangement joins TRBV18 to TRBJ1-6; a possible D gene is TRBD1 (5 bases). This CDR3 contains 15 residues. V was cut by 4 bases and J by 5 bases, with 12 bases left in between. Germline assignment: CDR1 KGHSH and CDR2 LQKENI. The CDR3 reads CASSQGQGHNSPLHF. In nucleotides, the CDR3 is TGTGCCAGCTCACAAGGGCAGGGCCATAATTCACCCCTCCACTTT.

The chain recombines TRBV2 with TRBJ2-5, with TRBD2 identical over 10 bases. Unmatched junction bases numbered 5, after V lost 9 bases and J lost 1 base. The CDR3 extends over 14 amino acids. CDR1 and CDR2 from the germline V gene are SNHLY and FYNNEI. This CDR3 is CASKREGGQETQYF. The CDR3 DNA sequence: TGTGCCAGTAAGCGGGAGGGAGGCCAAGAGACCCAGTACTTC.

The chain joins TRBV4-3 to TRBJ2-5, with 10 positions matching TRBD2. The V segment lost 4 bases and the J segment 5 bases; nucleotides outside the gene matches: 10. Germline V gene sequence: CDR1 LGHNA, CDR2 YSLEER. This CDR3 has 16 residues. The CDR3 spells CASSREASGSWETQYF. DNA of the CDR3: TGCGCCAGCAGCCGAGAAGCTAGCGGGAGTTGGGAGACCCAGTACTTC.

The genes are TRBV7-2 and TRBJ2-3; 9 bases match TRBD2. Germline V gene data show CDR1 as SGHTA and CDR2 as FQGNSA. V lost 10 bases to trimming and J lost 0 bases; unmatched junction nucleotides: 11. There are 16 residues in the CDR3. The CDR3 DNA follows: TGTGCCATCGCCCGTTCTAGCGGGGATAGCACAGATACGCAGTATTTT. This sequence encodes CAIARSSGDSTDTQYF.

The chain carries TRBV27 and TRBJ2-7; 9 bases are shared with TRBD1. Per the germline V gene, CDR1 is MNHEY and CDR2 is SMNVEV (reference sequence). The CDR3 contains 12 residues. V shed 6 bases and J 7 bases; nucleotides not matched to a gene: 4. As DNA, the CDR3 is TGTGCCAGCAGCAGACAGGGGGAAGAGCAGTACTTC. Its translation: CASSRQGEEQYF.

V usage is TRBV6-4 and J usage is TRBJ2-7, with 9 bases fitting TRBD1. The CDR3 runs 14 residues. With V trimmed by 6 bases and J by 7 bases, 10 bases remained unmatched. CDR1 is MRHNA and CDR2 is SNTAGT in the germline V gene. CDR3 bases: TGTGCCAGCAGCCTCCGGGACAGGGTATGGGAGCAGTACTTC. Encoded protein: CASSLRDRVWEQYF.

The chain couples TRBV28 to TRBJ2-7; 7 positions agree with TRBD1. Germline V gives CDR1 MDHEN, CDR2 SYDVKM. The CDR3 has 13 amino acids. With V trimmed by 6 bases and J by 3 bases, 5 bases remained unmatched. CDR3 in amino acids: CASRPGQLYEQYF. The CDR3, as DNA: TGTGCCAGCAGACCGGGACAGCTCTACGAGCAGTACTTC.

This rearrangement joins TRBV20-1 to TRBJ2-7, with D tentatively TRBD1 (5 bases). The CDR3 loop spans 11 amino acids. Germline CDR1 DFQATT, CDR2 SNEGSKA (reference sequence). V was trimmed by 2 bases and J by 5 bases, leaving 7 bases between them. CDR3: CSARKGNEQYF. CDR3 sequence (DNA): TGCAGTGCTAGAAAGGGGAACGAGCAGTACTTC.

This clone has just a few counts. It differs at one base from a far larger clone, so likely a read error. Other DNA variants within this sample encode the same CDR3. This chain uses TRBV29-1 with TRBJ1-2, with D uncertain. Germline V gives CDR1 SQVTM, CDR2 ANQGSEA. The CDR3 extends over 11 amino acids. CDR3 residues: CSESSNYGYTF. CDR3 in DNA: TGCAGCGAGTCCTCAAACTATGGCTACACCTTT.

The V call is TRBV7-7, the J call TRBJ2-5; D unclear. The CDR3 spans 13 residues. Between the trimmed V and J ends, which lost 0 bases and 5 bases, there was a span of 7 bases. The germline CDR1 and CDR2 sequences are SSHAT and FNYEAQ (reference sequence). The CDR3, as DNA: TGTGCCAGCAGCTTAGCCCTCTTGGAGACCCAGTACTTC. This codes for CASSLALLETQYF.

This clone appeared once. This rearrangement joins TRBV18 to TRBJ2-3, with D tentatively TRBD2 (5 bases). V lost 3 bases and J lost 0, with 10 bases in between. The CDR3 has 15 residues. Germline assignment: CDR1 KGHSH and CDR2 LQKENI. Here the CDR3 DNA reads TGTGCCAGCTCACCGCGGGTTGAGAGCACAGATACGCAGTATTTT. This gives the protein CASSPRVESTDTQYF.

This clone was detected only a few times. The chain recombines TRBV11-3 with TRBJ1-3; D possibly corresponds to TRBD1 (5 bases). V lost 5 bases to trimming and J lost 4 bases, with 12 bases between them. The CDR3 sequence is 14 residues long. The germline gives CDR1 SGHNT, CDR2 YENEEA. CDR3 residues: CASSQGTSGNTIYF. The CDR3 DNA reads TGTGCCAGCAGCCAAGGGACGAGCGGAAACACCATATATTTT.